This T cell receptor (beta chain) was obtained from a study of cytomegalovirus exposure and HLA in healthy donors. The PCR made use of 60 Vbeta and 13 Jbeta primers. Profiled with immunoSEQ multiplex PCR; TCRdb holds only in-frame clones, not every one. The profile shows around 130,000 clones, about four fifths of them singletons. Germline assignment: CDR1 LGHNA and CDR2 YSLEER. Trimming stripped 4 bases from V and 0 bases from J, with 13 bases between. CDR3 length: 15 residues. Study-wide points: According to the study, about 180 TCR beta chains were cytomegalovirus-associated.

As concerns this clone: No antigen is known for it.

This clonotype originated in a man aged 25-45 years in good health and CMV-seronegative. Sequences were obtained from PBMCs. The chain employs TRBV4-3 and TRBJ2-7; weak D call: TRBD2 (5 bases). CDR3 protein: CASSPSAGSSYEQYF. The CDR3 region has the DNA TGCGCCAGCAGCCCCTCCGCGGGTTCCTCCTACGAGCAGTACTTC.